One sample yielded the 11 T cell receptor beta chains listed below, sequenced in a study of Graves' ophthalmopathy and Graves' hyperthyroidism. The study amplified TCR beta CDR3 regions using RNA transcripts. The first round was an RT-PCR with HTBI primers, and the second round was a multiplex PCR. TCRdb independently ran MiXCR on the multiplex PCR reads; one entry per CDR3 protein. The top ten clones hold approximately 7% of a sample with hundreds of thousands of distinct CDR3 sequences, 22% of them seen once. The sample was peripheral blood. Receptor source: a woman aged 18-29 years with stable Graves' hyperthyroidism. Some clones in this sample may be carry-over from other donors' samples.

This clonotype was seen at least ten times. The rearrangement uses TRBV27 and TRBJ1-6, with a possible D match to TRBD1 (5 bases). CDR3 length equals 17 residues. Deletions cut 5 bases from V and 0 bases from J, with 14 bases between. Germline V gene lookup returns CDR1 MNHEY and CDR2 SMNVEV (reference sequence). CDR3 sequence (DNA): TGTGCCAGCAGTGCTCCAGGGACCAGCTCCTATAATTCACCCCTCCACTTT. This codes for CASSAPGTSSYNSPLHF.

This chain joins TRBV6-2 or TRBV6-3 and TRBJ2-2, with 7 bases identical to TRBD1. Germline assignment: CDR1 MNHEY and CDR2 SVGEGT. This CDR3 is built from 15 residues. V lost 8 bases to trimming and J lost 0 bases; unmatched junction nucleotides: 6. Here the CDR3 DNA reads TGTGCCAGCGGCAGGGGGACCGCGAACACCGGGGAGCTGTTTTTT. Translating gives CASGRGTANTGELFF.

A note on this clonotype: A clone one base away is much larger, so this may be a read error. The chain uses TRBV27 and TRBJ1-5; 8 bases match TRBD1. The V gene's germline CDR1 is MNHEY and CDR2 SMNVEV (reference sequence). The ends lost 4 bases at V and 9 bases at J; junction bases unmatched: 11. The CDR3 is 15 residues long. CDR3 residues: CASSSSDREGVPQHF. CDR3 coding DNA: TGTGCCAGCAGTTCCTCGGACAGGGAAGGGGTGCCCCAGCATTTT.

J is TRBJ1-4 and V is TRBV2; D uncertain. The CDR3 loop spans 16 amino acids. Trimming cost V 8 bases and J 0 bases, with 16 bases left between them. Germline V CDR1 and CDR2: SNHLY, FYNNEI. The CDR3 here is CASSPTIGATNEKLFF. In DNA, the CDR3 is TGTGCCAGCTCCCCCACAATCGGTGCAACTAATGAAAAACTGTTTTTT. The full variable domain, its missing parts supplied by reference TRBV2 and TRBJ1-4, is EPEVTQTPSHQVTQMGQEVILRCVPISNHLYFYWYRQILGQKVEFLVSFYNNEISEKSEIFDDQFSVERPDGSNFTLKIRSTKLEDSAMYFCASSPTIGATNEKLFFGSGTQLSVL.

This clonotype showed up many times. The chain carries TRBV6-5 and TRBJ1-1; no clear D. CDR1 and CDR2 from the germline V gene are MNHEY and SVGAGI. CDR3 length: 14 residues. Trimming took off 7 bases at V and 2 bases at J, with 14 bases between the two ends. The CDR3 reads CASTPWELNTEAFF. As DNA, the CDR3 is TGTGCCAGCACCCCCTGGGAGCTCAACACTGAAGCTTTCTTT.

This clonotype was detected ten times or more. This rearrangement joins TRBV12-3 or TRBV12-4 to TRBJ1-6; D remains unclear. The CDR3 consists of 13 residues. With 4 bases removed from V and 8 bases from J, the gap between germline ends came to 9 bases. CDR3 bases: TGTGCCAGCAGTTATGAGAGTTATTCACCCCTCCACTTT. This encodes CASSYESYSPLHF.

Of note for this clonotype: Its ends do not fully match the called genes, so a read error is possible. The gene calls are TRBV20-1 and TRBJ2-7; D is ambiguous. Germline-derived CDR1 and CDR2 are DFQATT and SNEGSKA (reference sequence). The CDR3 has 15 amino acids. The CDR3 nucleotides are TGCAGTGCTAGAGACTACGTAATGGGCACCTACGATCAGTACTTC. This codes for CSARDYVMGTYDQYF.

Only a few counts were recorded for this clonotype. V usage is TRBV18 and J usage is TRBJ1-1; D is possibly TRBD1 (5 bases). Trimming pared 0 bases from V and 6 bases from J, leaving 11 bases between. This CDR3 is built from 14 residues. Germline assignment: CDR1 KGHSH and CDR2 LQKENI. CDR3 nucleotide sequence: TGTGCCAGCTCACCACCTTTCCGGGGCGCTGAAGCTTTCTTT. It yields the protein CASSPPFRGAEAFF.

This chain uses TRBV6-4 with TRBJ2-2; a possible D gene is TRBD1 (6 bases). V gave up 6 bases and J gave up 0 bases, with 14 bases separating them. This CDR3 has 16 residues. Germline lookup yields CDR1 MRHNA and CDR2 SNTAGT. The CDR3 nucleotides are TGTGCCAGCAGCCTGGCCGGGACAACGAACACCGGGGAGCTGTTTTTT. Protein sequence: CASSLAGTTNTGELFF.

The J gene is TRBJ1-1, the V gene TRBV3-1; the D gene is possibly TRBD1 (5 bases). Trimming stripped 3 bases from V and 0 bases from J, with 8 bases between. The germline V gene has CDR1 LGHDT and CDR2 YNNKEL (reference sequence). The CDR3 totals 14 residues. The CDR3 sequence: CASSQGLMNTEAFF. The CDR3 DNA follows: TGTGCCAGCAGCCAGGGACTGATGAACACTGAAGCTTTCTTT.

Many counts were recorded for this clonotype. J is TRBJ2-5 and V is TRBV6-1; TRBD2 might be the D (6 bases). V was pared by 7 bases and J by 3 bases, with 12 bases between. This CDR3 comprises 13 residues. Germline CDR1 is MNHNS and CDR2 is SASEGT. The DNA of the CDR3 is TGTGCCAGCAATGTGGGGGGAGAAGAGACCCAGTACTTC. Its protein product is CASNVGGEETQYF.